These 14 T cell receptor beta chains were all obtained from the same sample, sequenced in a study of blood T cell repertoires in COVID-19. Assay: immunoSEQ multiplex PCR; the TCRdb copy retains only in-frame clones and omits some. There are 200,000 to 250,000 clones in the sample; approximately 86% occur only once, and about 3.1% lies in the top ten. The sample consisted of peripheral blood. Receptor source: a woman aged 30 to 39 who had recovered from COVID-19.

This clone was found a few times. The chain uses TRBV14 and TRBJ1-2; D is uncertain. Trimming pared 1 base from V and 2 bases from J, leaving 11 bases between. Looked up from germline, CDR1 is SGHDN and CDR2 is FVKESK. The CDR3 is made up of 15 amino acids. CDR3 loop: CASSQGPSGNYGYTF. For the CDR3, the DNA is TGTGCCAGCAGCCAAGGGCCTTCGGGGAACTATGGCTACACCTTC. The variable domain in full, with the rest retrieved from reference TRBV14 and TRBJ1-2, is EAGVTQFPSHSVIEKGQTVTLRCDPISGHDNLYWYRRVMGKEIKFLLHFVKESKQDESGMPNNRFLAERTGGTYSTLKVQPAELEDSGVYFCASSQGPSGNYGYTFGSGTRLTVV.

The rearrangement links TRBV7-9 to TRBJ2-5; 12 nucleotides agree with TRBD1. V dropped 3 bases and J dropped 5; count of bases not matched to a gene: 10. In germline, CDR1 is SEHNR, CDR2 FQNEAQ (reference sequence). The CDR3 length is 17 residues. CDR3 coding DNA: TGTGCCAGCAGCTTTCCACCGGGACAGGGGGCGCGGGAGACCCAGTACTTC. This sequence encodes CASSFPPGQGARETQYF.

V usage is TRBV12-3 or TRBV12-4 and J usage is TRBJ2-2; 10 bases agree with TRBD1. The CDR3 is made up of 12 amino acids. Unmatched junction bases numbered 6, after V lost 6 bases and J lost 14 bases. The CDR3 reads CASRLGTGVLFF. DNA of the CDR3: TGTGCCAGCAGGCTAGGGACAGGGGTCCTGTTTTTT.

This rearrangement joins TRBV7-2 to TRBJ2-5; D perhaps matches TRBD1 (5 bases). Germline lookup yields CDR1 SGHTA and CDR2 FQGNSA. This CDR3 is 15 amino acids long. V dropped 1 base and J dropped 4 bases, with 13 bases sitting between them. The CDR3 coding sequence is TGTGCCAGCAGCTTAGGCCAGGGTTTGAGAGAGACCCAGTACTTC. The encoded protein is CASSLGQGLRETQYF.

The rearrangement links TRBV9 to TRBJ1-2; 9 nucleotides match TRBD1. The V gene's germline CDR1 is SGDLS and CDR2 YYNGEE. The CDR3 totals 13 residues. V dropped 5 bases and J dropped 10; count of bases not matched to a gene: 9. Here the CDR3 reads CASSDLNRGHYTF. The DNA for the CDR3 is TGTGCCAGCAGTGACCTAAACAGGGGGCACTACACCTTC. Together with reference TRBV9 and TRBJ1-2, the CDR3 gives the full variable domain: DSGVTQTPKHLITATGQRVTLRCSPRSGDLSVYWYQQSLDQGLQFLIQYYNGEERAKGNILERFSAQQFPDLHSELNLSSLELGDSALYFCASSDLNRGHYTFGSGTRLTVV.

DNA of the CDR3: TGTGCCAGCAGCGTAAGCCCGCTCGCTAATGGCTACACCTTC. Encoded protein: CASSVSPLANGYTF. This sequence joins TRBV9 and TRBJ1-2; D gene uncertain. Germline lookup yields CDR1 SGDLS and CDR2 YYNGEE. V was pared by 1 base and J by 6 bases, with 13 bases between. The CDR3 consists of 14 residues. Based on the CDR3 plus reference TRBV9 and TRBJ1-2, the full variable domain is DSGVTQTPKHLITATGQRVTLRCSPRSGDLSVYWYQQSLDQGLQFLIQYYNGEERAKGNILERFSAQQFPDLHSELNLSSLELGDSALYFCASSVSPLANGYTFGSGTRLTVV.

The CDR3 DNA reads as TGTGCCAGCAGCGTAGAGGGCAGGGAGGTAGAGCCCCAGCATTTT. This encodes CASSVEGREVEPQHF. V usage is TRBV9 and J usage is TRBJ1-5; TRBD1 is a possible D gene (5 bases). Looked up from germline, CDR1 is SGDLS and CDR2 is YYNGEE. V shed 0 bases and J shed 8 bases, with 15 bases lying between them. The CDR3 contains 15 residues.

The V and J genes are TRBV19 and TRBJ2-7, with 9 bases that match TRBD2. This CDR3 is 14 amino acids long. Germline V lookup: CDR1 LNHDA, CDR2 SQIVND (reference sequence). V lost 8 bases, J lost 5 bases, and 10 bases stayed unmatched. The CDR3 sequence is CASAPGLASDEQYF. In nucleotides, the CDR3 is TGTGCCAGTGCCCCGGGACTAGCTTCCGACGAGCAGTACTTC.

The chain recombines TRBV4-1 with TRBJ2-7; D remains ambiguous. Germline V gives CDR1 MGHRA, CDR2 YSYEKL. Trimming took off 0 bases at V and 5 bases at J, with 11 bases between the two ends. The CDR3 is 14 amino acids. The CDR3 reads CASSQDRSTDEQYF. The CDR3 coding sequence is TGCGCCAGCAGCCAAGATCGAAGTACAGACGAGCAGTACTTC.

The V and J genes are TRBV2 and TRBJ2-3, with 7 bases fitting TRBD2. CDR1 is SNHLY, CDR2 FYNNEI, per germline. J was trimmed by 4 bases and V by 4 bases; bases with no gene match: 5. This CDR3 has 14 amino acids. CDR3 loop: CASSGNGGADTQYF. As DNA, the CDR3 is TGTGCCAGCAGTGGAAATGGGGGGGCAGATACGCAGTATTTT.

The chain joins TRBV12-3 or TRBV12-4 to TRBJ1-3; D gene unclear. CDR3 length equals 11 residues. V lost 6 bases, J lost 10 bases, and 10 bases lay in between. CDR3 DNA sequence: TGTGCCAGCAGCCCTGCGTCTACCATATATTTT. It translates to CASSPASTIYF.

The genes are TRBV5-6 and TRBJ2-7; no clear D gene. Germline loops: CDR1 SGHDT, CDR2 YYEEEE. The CDR3 has 15 residues. Trimming shortened V by 3 bases and J by 4 bases, and 17 bases separated the two germline ends. Here the CDR3 reads CASSSMGTPRYEQYF. CDR3 coding DNA: TGTGCCAGCAGCTCGATGGGCACCCCCAGGTACGAGCAGTACTTC.

CDR3 sequence: CASSLAGGESEAFF. CDR3 DNA sequence: TGTGCCAGCAGCTTAGCAGGGGGGGAATCTGAAGCTTTCTTT. The chain is built from TRBV7-9 and TRBJ1-1; TRBD1 might be the D (6 bases). Germline values: CDR1 SEHNR, CDR2 FQNEAQ (reference sequence). The CDR3 has 14 amino acids. Trimming shortened V by 0 bases and J by 6 bases, and 11 bases separated the two germline ends.

The chain is built from TRBV6-5 and TRBJ1-2; 11 positions agree with TRBD1. Losses at the gene ends were 6 bases for V and 7 bases for J; bases not matched to a gene: 7. The CDR3 runs to 14 residues. CDR1 is MNHEY and CDR2 is SVGAGI in the germline V gene. The CDR3 DNA reads as TGTGCCAGCAGCGACCCGGGACAGGGGGTTGGCTACACCTTC. Translation gives CASSDPGQGVGYTF.